These 26 T cell receptor beta chains originate from one sample sequenced in a study of Ad26.COV2.S vaccination and SARS-CoV-2 variants. Profiled with immunoSEQ multiplex PCR; TCRdb holds only in-frame clones, not every one. The table lists a few hundred thousand clones, around 87% of them singletons, with roughly 3.1% in the top ten. Described treatment: 19 received Ad26.COV2.S at low or high dose, single or two shots; about 5 received placebo; per-sample allocation not given. It was on day 63 after the first vaccine or placebo injection that samples were taken. This specimen was peripheral blood, taken in a trial of Ad26.COV2.S vaccine versus placebo. The receptors stem from a person between 18 and 65 years old who received the Ad26.COV2.S COVID-19 vaccine or a placebo.

This chain joins TRBV11-2 and TRBJ2-7, with 7 bases matching TRBD1. This CDR3 contains 13 residues. The V segment lost 5 bases and the J segment 9 bases; nucleotides outside the gene matches: 10. The germline CDR1 and CDR2 sequences are SGHAT and FQNNGV. The DNA of the CDR3 is TGTGCCAGCAGCCCCAGGACAGGTTCGTGGCAGTACTTC. Translated, it gives CASSPRTGSWQYF.

This rearrangement joins TRBV7-5 to TRBJ1-1; TRBD1, as called in the table, went unchecked against the DNA. TRBV7-5 is labeled a pseudogene. The CDR3 covers 14 residues. DNA for the CDR3: TGTGCCAGAAGCGGCAGGGTCGGGAACACTGAAGCTTTCTTT. The encoded protein is CARSGRVGNTEAFF.

V is TRBV7-3 and J is TRBJ1-1; no clear D gene. V was pared by 1 base and J by 1 base, with 16 bases between. The CDR3 runs 17 residues. Germline CDR1 SGHTA, CDR2 FQGTGA. The CDR3 region has the DNA TGTGCCAGCAGCTTAATGGGGTCGGGGAGGGCGAACACTGAAGCTTTCTTT. Encoded protein: CASSLMGSGRANTEAFF. Drawing the rest from reference TRBV7-3 and TRBJ1-1, the complete variable domain is GAGVSQTPSNKVTEKGKYVELRCDPISGHTALYWYRQSLGQGPEFLIYFQGTGAADDSGLPNDRFFAVRPEGSVSTLKIQRTERGDSAVYLCASSLMGSGRANTEAFFGQGTRLTVV.

The chain employs TRBV29-1 and TRBJ2-5, with 9 bases aligning to TRBD1. Trimming at V came to 5 bases and at J to 4 bases, leaving 11 bases not matched to a gene. The CDR3 consists of 15 residues. Germline V gene data show CDR1 as SQVTM and CDR2 as ANQGSEA. CDR3 protein: CSVNLPGQGVETQYF. The CDR3 nucleotides are TGCAGCGTTAACCTACCGGGACAGGGAGTAGAGACCCAGTACTTC.

V and J are TRBV5-4 and TRBJ2-7, with D hard to call. Germline values: CDR1 SGHNT, CDR2 YYREEE (reference sequence). The CDR3 covers 14 residues. V was shortened by 4 bases and J by 2 bases, with 13 bases between the two germline ends. The CDR3 nucleotides read TGTGCCAGCAGCCAAGACATCGCCCCCTACGAGCAGTACTTC. Protein: CASSQDIAPYEQYF.

This chain links TRBV9 with TRBJ2-2, with D tentatively TRBD2 (6 bases). Germline loops: CDR1 SGDLS, CDR2 YYNGEE. The CDR3 contains 15 residues. Trimming shortened V by 0 bases and J by 4 bases, and 10 bases separated the two germline ends. CDR3 loop: CASSVDGGGTGELFF. CDR3 DNA: TGTGCCAGCAGCGTAGACGGGGGAGGCACCGGGGAGCTGTTTTTT.

V and J are TRBV5-8 and TRBJ2-3, with unresolved D. Germline V gene sequence: CDR1 SGHTS, CDR2 YDEGEE. The CDR3 loop spans 15 amino acids. The germline V and J ends were trimmed by 0 bases and 0 bases, with 8 bases remaining between them. CDR3 protein: CASSLEPASTDTQYF. Here the CDR3 DNA reads TGTGCCAGCAGCTTGGAGCCAGCAAGCACAGATACGCAGTATTTT.

The rearrangement joins TRBV12-5 to TRBJ2-7, with D unresolved. V was cut by 6 bases and J by 2 bases, with 17 bases left in between. The CDR3 totals 15 residues. Germline assignment: CDR1 LGHNT and CDR2 FRNRAP. In DNA form, the CDR3 reads TGTGCTAGTGGCGCGACAACAACTGGACCCTACGAGCAGTACTTC. Translation: CASGATTTGPYEQYF.

The chain has TRBV6-5 and TRBJ2-5, with D possibly matching TRBD1 (5 bases). V lost 6 bases and J 5 bases, leaving 10 bases between the germline ends. CDR3 size: 12 residues. The germline V gene encodes CDR1 MNHEY and CDR2 SVGAGI. CDR3 sequence: CASSYRGETQYF. The CDR3 DNA follows: TGTGCCAGCAGCTATAGGGGTGAGACCCAGTACTTC.

In its sample, this clone was seen once. J is TRBJ1-1 and V is TRBV5-4, with D maybe TRBD1 (6 bases). V lost 5 bases, J lost 1 base, and 6 bases lay in between. Germline loops: CDR1 SGHNT, CDR2 YYREEE (reference sequence). The CDR3 spans 12 residues. The CDR3 here is CASRQGNTEAFF. CDR3 in DNA: TGTGCCAGCAGACAGGGGAACACTGAAGCTTTCTTT.

The CDR3 nucleotides read TGCGCCAGCAGCTTGGCGGACAGTGCCTCGAACGAGCAGTACTTC. Translating gives CASSLADSASNEQYF. The rearrangement uses TRBV5-1 and TRBJ2-7; D is possibly TRBD1 (6 bases). CDR3 size: 15 residues. CDR1 is SGHRS and CDR2 is YFSETQ in the germline V gene. Trimming removed 0 bases at V and 5 bases at J, with 15 bases between.

This chain links TRBV9 with TRBJ2-3; possibly TRBD2 for D (5 bases). The CDR3 is 19 residues long. With 0 bases removed from V and 3 bases from J, the gap between germline ends came to 23 bases. CDR1 is SGDLS and CDR2 is YYNGEE in the germline V gene. The CDR3: CASSVGGLVGPYGTDTQYF. CDR3 nucleotides: TGTGCCAGCAGCGTAGGAGGGTTGGTGGGCCCCTATGGTACAGATACGCAGTATTTT.

This sequence joins TRBV27 and TRBJ1-2, with D tentatively TRBD1 (6 bases). The germline V gene has CDR1 MNHEY and CDR2 SMNVEV (reference sequence). The CDR3 is made up of 15 amino acids. Trimming removed 2 bases at V and 5 bases at J, with 15 bases between. CDR3 sequence: CASSLHGGADYGYTF. CDR3 nucleotide sequence: TGTGCCAGCAGTTTACACGGGGGGGCGGATTATGGCTACACCTTC.

DNA of the CDR3: TGTGCCAGCAGCTTAGGGGACTTAGGCACAGATACGCAGTATTTT. Protein sequence: CASSLGDLGTDTQYF. The rearrangement uses TRBV7-3 and TRBJ2-3, with a weak D call TRBD2 (6 bases). Germline-derived CDR1 and CDR2 are SGHTA and FQGTGA. With 2 bases removed from V and 1 base from J, the gap between germline ends came to 10 bases. CDR3 size: 15 residues.

The chain recombines TRBV2 with TRBJ2-1; TRBD1 matches at 7 bases. This CDR3 has 11 amino acids. V was pared by 3 bases and J by 11 bases, with 1 base of the junction left unmatched. Looked up from germline, CDR1 is SNHLY and CDR2 is FYNNEI. The CDR3 DNA follows: TGTGCCAGCAGTGAGGGACAGAAGCAGTTCTTC. Encoded protein: CASSEGQKQFF.

The CDR3 DNA sequence: TGCAGCGTCCACAGGAGGACTGAAGCTTTCTTT. Translation: CSVHRRTEAFF. The chain is built from TRBV29-1 and TRBJ1-1; the D gene is possibly TRBD1 (5 bases). Trimming pared 6 bases from V and 5 bases from J, leaving 10 bases between. The CDR3 has 11 amino acids. CDR1 and CDR2 from the germline V gene are SQVTM and ANQGSEA.

V usage is TRBV9 and J usage is TRBJ2-1; 11 nucleotides agree with TRBD1. This CDR3 spans 17 amino acids. V was pared by 4 bases and J by 9 bases, with 15 bases of the junction left unmatched. Germline V gene sequence: CDR1 SGDLS, CDR2 YYNGEE. CDR3 coding DNA: TGTGCCAGCAGCCTGTACTTCGGGACAGGGGGTCGGGGTGAGCAGTTCTTC. It codes for CASSLYFGTGGRGEQFF. Together with reference TRBV9 and TRBJ2-1, the CDR3 gives the full variable domain: DSGVTQTPKHLITATGQRVTLRCSPRSGDLSVYWYQQSLDQGLQFLIQYYNGEERAKGNILERFSAQQFPDLHSELNLSSLELGDSALYFCASSLYFGTGGRGEQFFGPGTRLTVL.

V usage is TRBV5-1 and J usage is TRBJ1-2; D may be TRBD1 (6 bases). CDR1 is SGHRS and CDR2 is YFSETQ in the germline V gene. The V end lost 0 bases, the J end lost 7 bases, and 16 bases lay between the germline ends. This CDR3 contains 15 residues. The CDR3 DNA follows: TGCGCCAGCAGCTTGGAGGTACAGGGAAGGGGTGGCTACACCTTC. Amino acid sequence: CASSLEVQGRGGYTF.

V and J are TRBV19 and TRBJ1-2; perhaps TRBD1 as D (6 bases). This CDR3 has 14 residues. Germline CDR1 LNHDA, CDR2 SQIVND (reference sequence). V was pared by 5 bases and J by 6 bases, with 16 bases between. CDR3 sequence: CASSPRGQYDGYTF. CDR3 coding DNA: TGTGCCAGTAGTCCGCGGGGGCAATACGATGGCTACACCTTC.

The genes are TRBV19 and TRBJ2-1; a possible D gene is TRBD2 (5 bases). Looked up from germline, CDR1 is LNHDA and CDR2 is SQIVND (reference sequence). There are 14 residues in the CDR3. The V end was cut by 2 bases, the J end by 8 bases, with 13 bases between. CDR3 in amino acids: CASSIRPGNHEQFF. The DNA of the CDR3 is TGTGCCAGTAGTATACGGCCGGGGAACCATGAGCAGTTCTTC.

J is TRBJ2-7 and V is TRBV15; the D is unclear. With 4 bases removed from V and 5 bases from J, the gap between germline ends came to 15 bases. The CDR3 contains 14 residues. Germline V lookup: CDR1 LNHNV, CDR2 YYDKDF (reference sequence). CDR3 sequence reads: CATSKPGSVNEQYF. The DNA of the CDR3 is TGTGCCACCAGCAAGCCGGGCTCGGTAAACGAGCAGTACTTC.

The genes are TRBV10-3 and TRBJ2-2; D gene uncertain. Germline values: CDR1 ENHRY, CDR2 SYGVKD. Trimming took 11 bases from V and 6 from J, leaving 16 bases between them. The CDR3 spans 13 residues. The CDR3 loop is CAAQTAGAGELFF. The CDR3 DNA reads TGTGCCGCCCAAACAGCCGGCGCCGGGGAGCTGTTTTTT.

Points on this clone: At the DNA level, this CDR3 is encoded by other sequences in the same sample as well. The chain carries TRBV9 and TRBJ2-3; D ambiguous. CDR3 length equals 13 residues. Trimming cost V 0 bases and J 2 bases, with 4 bases left between them. Germline V CDR1 and CDR2: SGDLS, YYNGEE. CDR3 loop: CASSVGLTDTQYF. The CDR3 DNA follows: TGTGCCAGCAGCGTAGGGCTCACAGATACGCAGTATTTT.

This chain connects TRBV21-1 to TRBJ2-5; the D call of TRBD1 is as the table states it, not checked on the DNA. TRBV21-1 is described as a pseudogene. This CDR3 spans 16 amino acids. CDR3 sequence (DNA): TGTGCCAGCAGCCATCCCATGGACAGGGGGCGAGAGACCCAGTACTTC. Translated: CASSHPMDRGRETQYF.

The genes are TRBV6-6 and TRBJ2-2; TRBD1 matches 9 bases. The CDR3 covers 16 residues. After removal of 0 bases from V and 6 bases from J, the junction contained 5 bases not matched to a gene. CDR1 is MNHNY and CDR2 is SVGAGI in the germline V gene (reference sequence). CDR3 nucleotide sequence: TGTGCCAGCAGTTACTCTCCGGGACAGGGTCCCGGGGAGCTGTTTTTT. Its protein product is CASSYSPGQGPGELFF.

This clone was counted between two and nine times. The chain employs TRBV9 and TRBJ1-1, with 10 nucleotides matching TRBD1. Per germline, CDR1 SGDLS and CDR2 YYNGEE. The trim removed 0 bases at V and 4 bases at J, leaving 3 bases unmatched. CDR3 length equals 15 residues. The CDR3, as DNA: TGTGCCAGCAGCGTAGGGGGACAGGGGATCACTGAAGCTTTCTTT. It is translated as CASSVGGQGITEAFF.